The next 11 T cell receptor beta chains were all read from a single sample in a study of vaccination and CD4 T cells after COVID-19. Treatment in this sample: approximately nine-day PBMC culture with coronavirus spike peptide pools or control peptides (ViraFEST assay). Before the COVID-19 pandemic (2011-2018), CD4+ T cells were obtained from the unexposed donor. The Oncomine TCR Beta short-read assay was applied to DNA of cultured CD4+ T cells. Using the QIAamp micro DNA kit, genomic DNA was extracted from the CD4+ T cells that had been cultured. TCRdb re-derived calls from the PCR reads in MiXCR, one entry per CDR3 protein. The sample records approximately 11,000 distinct CDR3 sequences, 32% being singletons. For these receptors, no antigen is known. Sequenced material: CD4+ T cells from blood, cultured in vitro. Receptors were obtained from a human donor in good health.

V usage is TRBV5-1 and J usage is TRBJ1-5, with 10 bases lining up with TRBD1. The germline CDR1 and CDR2 sequences are SGHRS and YFSETQ. This CDR3 is built from 14 residues. V gave up 4 bases and J gave up 4 bases; unmatched junction bases: 2. The DNA for the CDR3 is TGCGCCAGCAGCGCGGGACAGGGGAATCAGCCCCAGCATTTT. Its translation: CASSAGQGNQPQHF.

V usage is TRBV7-9 and J usage is TRBJ2-1, with no clear D. The CDR3 totals 13 residues. Trimming took 5 bases from V and 5 from J, leaving 10 bases between them. Germline assignment: CDR1 SEHNR and CDR2 FQNEAQ (reference sequence). The CDR3 DNA follows: TGTGCCAGCAGCATCTCGGTTGACAATGAGCAGTTCTTC. Amino acid sequence: CASSISVDNEQFF.

This chain joins TRBV7-3 and TRBJ2-3; D unclear. Germline assignment: CDR1 SGHTA and CDR2 FQGTGA. The CDR3 runs to 17 residues. Trimming removed 3 bases from V and 1 base from J, with 17 bases in between. The chain's CDR3 is CASSLLGTDRGTDTQYF. CDR3 nucleotides: TGTGCCAGCAGCTTGTTGGGAACGGACCGTGGCACAGATACGCAGTATTTT.

The V call is TRBV6-2 or TRBV6-3, the J call TRBJ2-2; 7 nucleotides match TRBD1. The V gene end was trimmed by 6 bases and the J gene end by 4 bases; junction bases not matched to a gene: 5. Germline V gene sequence: CDR1 MNHEY, CDR2 SVGEGT. The CDR3 has 14 amino acids. The CDR3 region has the DNA TGTGCCAGCAGGGGACAGACCCTCACCGGGGAGCTGTTTTTT. Translating gives CASRGQTLTGELFF.

The gene calls are TRBV6-1 and TRBJ1-6; no clear D gene. V was cut by 7 bases and J by 8 bases, with 12 bases left in between. Per germline, CDR1 MNHNS and CDR2 SASEGT. CDR3 size: 13 residues. In DNA form, the CDR3 reads TGTGCCAGCACGGCCGTCCGCTATTCACCCCTCCACTTT. Protein product: CASTAVRYSPLHF.

Only a few counts were recorded for this clonotype. The gene calls are TRBV20-1 and TRBJ1-1; D is perhaps TRBD1 (6 bases). The CDR3 runs 14 residues. V gave up 4 bases and J gave up 8 bases, with 20 bases separating them. Per germline, CDR1 DFQATT and CDR2 SNEGSKA (reference sequence). CDR3: CSATDAGQTTEAFF. The CDR3 DNA reads as TGCAGTGCTACCGACGCAGGACAGACGACCGAAGCTTTCTTT.

The chain couples TRBV5-4 to TRBJ2-2; 7 bases are a match to TRBD2. Germline lookup yields CDR1 SGHNT and CDR2 YYREEE (reference sequence). V shed 3 bases, J shed 5 bases, and the junction held 10 bases outside the gene matches. The CDR3 contains 16 residues. Here the CDR3 DNA reads TGTGCCAGCAGCTCTCGGGGCGGGGGAGGGACCGGGGAGCTGTTTTTT. Translating it yields CASSSRGGGGTGELFF.

This clonotype was picked up a small number of times. The chain couples TRBV6-5 to TRBJ2-6, with D perhaps TRBD1 or TRBD2 (5 bases each). V was pared by 2 bases and J by 1 base, with 9 bases between. This CDR3 is 16 amino acids long. In germline, CDR1 is MNHEY, CDR2 SVGAGI. CDR3 sequence reads: CASSYGGGSGANVLTF. The CDR3 DNA follows: TGTGCCAGCAGTTACGGGGGTGGATCTGGGGCCAACGTCCTGACTTTC.

This clonotype was seen once. V and J are TRBV28 and TRBJ1-2; D uncertain. Trimming removed 2 bases from V and 4 bases from J, with 14 bases in between. This CDR3 region has 15 residues. Germline assignment: CDR1 MDHEN and CDR2 SYDVKM. The CDR3 reads CASSLGGRELYGYTF. CDR3 DNA: TGTGCCAGCAGTTTAGGTGGGAGGGAACTCTATGGCTACACCTTC.

The chain has TRBV2 and TRBJ2-3; TRBD1 matches at 10 bases. The CDR3 runs 14 residues. V lost 7 bases, J lost 4 bases, and 5 bases stayed unmatched. Germline V CDR1 and CDR2: SNHLY, FYNNEI. The CDR3 DNA follows: TGTGCCAGCAAGCGGGACAGGGGATCAGATACGCAGTATTTT. The encoded protein is CASKRDRGSDTQYF.

J is TRBJ1-1 and V is TRBV19; the match to TRBD1 covers 9 bases. Losses at the gene ends were 6 bases for V and 1 base for J; bases not matched to a gene: 9. Germline V lookup: CDR1 LNHDA, CDR2 SQIVND (reference sequence). The CDR3 is 16 residues long. The chain's CDR3 is CASSIKGTGTNTEAFF. CDR3 DNA sequence: TGTGCCAGTAGCATCAAGGGGACAGGGACGAACACTGAAGCTTTCTTT.